This T cell receptor beta chain was sequenced in a study of vaccination effects on CD4 cells after COVID-19 (dated by TCRdb to 2022 to 2024). General notes on the study: Post-vaccine samples across the study were collected a median of 72 days after the second dose, with a range of 14 to 241. The study compared SARS-CoV-2 spike-specific CD4+ TCR repertoires before and after mRNA vaccination in COVID-19 convalescent patients and infection-naive vaccine recipients. Altogether, around ten COVID-19 convalescent patients and several SARS-CoV-2-naive healthy vaccine recipients made up the full study. The Oncomine TCR Beta short-read assay on an Illumina iSeq 100 was used to sequence cultures from other donors in the study.

To identify antigen-specific CD4+ T cell clonotypes by their expansion, the ViraFEST assay first stimulated PBMC with viral peptide pools and then applied TCR sequencing. After approximately 11 days of culture, CD4+ T cells were isolated with the EasySep CD4+ T cell isolation kit. Two doses of either the BNT162b2 or the mRNA-1273 mRNA SARS-CoV-2 vaccine were administered to participants. Negative nucleocapsid antibody results before and after vaccination confirmed that the healthy vaccine recipients had no prior SARS-CoV-2 infection. Some 2 million PBMC per well were cultured in IMDM with 5% human AB serum, roughly 10 IU/ml IL-2 and gentamicin, plus 10 ug/ml peptides. On days 3 and 7, half of the culture medium was replaced with fresh IL-2-containing medium. Unless otherwise noted, each peptide stimulation condition was cultured in triplicate wells. PBMC were separated from whole blood using Ficoll-Paque Plus gradient centrifugation and were then either cryopreserved at -140C or used fresh. The overlapping peptide pools covered the spike proteins of SARS-CoV-2 and of the common cold coronaviruses HCoV-NL63, HCoV-OC43 and HCoV-229E. The QIAamp micro DNA kit was used to extract genomic DNA from the cultured CD4+ T cells.

What the work shows at the level of the full study, not this receptor alone: Among healthy vaccine recipients, nearly all vaccine-induced clones were SARS-CoV-2 mono-reactive, and only 1 of 255 was cross-reactive with common cold coronaviruses. Clones induced by infection and clones induced by vaccination both contracted markedly at late timepoints after vaccination, which fits with T cell responses waning over time. The study was limited by a small number of convalescent patients, and early post-infection timepoints were lacking.

Relative to germline, V is missing 4 bases and J is missing 5 bases, with 11 bases of the junction outside any gene match. Taken from the germline V gene, the CDR1 and CDR2 loops are SGHAT and FQNNGV. The CDR3 has 16 amino acids, counting the end cysteine and phenylalanine. Left in the record is the CDR3 DNA by itself, 48 bases read in frame from the first base. Library preparation employed the immunoSEQ multiplex PCR assay. DNA from the cultured, isolated CD4+ T cells was subjected to TCR beta CDR3 sequencing. As for the authors' bioinformatics: Non-productive TCR sequences were removed, reads were trimmed to the CDR3 region, and CDR3s of at least 7 amino acids were retained. Antigen-specific clonotypes were identified using the MANAFEST web app by comparison of expansion in peptide wells against reference cultures. To be called positive, a clone needed expansion at FDR<0.05 compared with the reference and with all other wells, an odds ratio greater than 5, and a frequency greater than 0.1% in two replicate wells. A clonotype was called cross-reactive if it was significantly expanded both in SARS-CoV-2 spike wells and in at least one common cold coronavirus spike condition. CDR3 similarity was assessed by Levenshtein distance with the stringdist R package, and unrooted trees were built with ape in R 3.6.1. Sourced from immuneACCESS, this table was stored by TCRdb with only in-frame sequences that have V and J called. A share of the clones is absent; for the studies checked, an unresolved V gene accounts for under half, and the remainder has no known explanation. That table furnishes V, J and clone size, whereas the DNA furnished D and trimming. For this sample the table gives approximately 24,000 clones, of which roughly 76% were detected only once. The ten largest clones add up to 5.6% of the sample.

With respect to this clone: Its cognate antigen has yet to be identified. No qualities accompany the bases; no much larger clone lies one base away.

This sequence was found in a human donor who received a COVID-19 vaccine. Some clones in this sample may be carry-over from other donors' samples. Sequencing was performed on CD4+ T cells from PBMCs cultured with SARS-CoV-2 spike peptides, taken after COVID-19 vaccination. In the paper's terms, the cell subset or site label means: SARS-CoV-2 spike overlapping peptide pool stimulation. The sequence is built from TRBV11-2 and TRBJ2-3, with 8 bases matching TRBD1. The DNA sequence is TGTGCCAGCAGCTCCCGCGGACAGGGCTTCGAAGATACGCAGTATTTT. The translation is CASSSRGQGFEDTQYF.